This T cell receptor (beta chain) was identified in a study of CD8 T cells in Susac syndrome. About the research overall: Among sequenced Susac syndrome patients, about 6 had active disease and 8 or 9 were in remission. Blood was drawn from Susac syndrome patients while they were therapy-naive, on corticosteroids, or on intravenous immunoglobulin alone.

Sequencing of TCR beta, carried out with a high-throughput approach, was applied to CD8+ and CD4+ T cells from the blood. CD8+ and CD4+ T cells were negatively isolated; TEMRA cells were FACS-enriched. When the RNA was reverse transcribed, random hexamers were used with an input of roughly 0.45 to 1 ug. TCRdb re-called the immunoSEQ multiplex PCR reads through MiXCR, storing one row per CDR3 protein. The sample has 80,000 to 90,000 distinct CDR3 sequences, approximately 95% seen once. With 0 bases removed from V and 5 bases from J, the gap between germline ends came to 17 bases. Germline assignment: CDR1 DFQATT and CDR2 SNEGSKA (reference sequence). The CDR3 spans 17 residues.

The receptor was isolated from a human donor with Susac syndrome. The source material was CD8+ T cells from PBMCs. The gene calls are TRBV20-1 and TRBJ1-6; tentative D call: TRBD1 (6 bases). The CDR3 reads CSARDLGGGLDNSPLHF. CDR3 nucleotides: TGCAGTGCTAGAGATTTGGGTGGGGGCCTAGATAATTCACCCCTCCACTTT.